This T cell receptor (beta chain) was captured in a study of T-cell reconstitution after alpha-beta-depleted transplantation in children. The library targeted TCRbeta and was prepared with unique molecular identifiers. TCRdb re-called the PCR reads through MiXCR, storing one row per CDR3 protein. The repertoire holds about 540,000 distinct CDR3 sequences, with around 16% as singletons. This clonotype was detected a few times. This CDR3 spans 12 amino acids. J gave up 15 bases and V 0 bases, and 2 bases lay outside the gene matches. Germline V gene data show CDR1 as MNHNS and CDR2 as SASEGT. The J gene is TRBJ2-1, the V gene TRBV6-1, with 10 positions matching TRBD1. The TCR sequence derives from a human donor who donated a stem cell graft to a child with acute lymphoblastic leukemia. Sequenced material: PBMCs from the stem cell graft donor, taken from the stem cell graft. The CDR3, as DNA: TGTGCCAGCAGTGAAGCTTGGACAGGGGGGTTCTTC. It is translated as CASSEAWTGGFF.